Listed below are T cell receptor beta chains from one sample, sequenced in a study of cytomegalovirus exposure and HLA in healthy donors. Assay used: immunoSEQ multiplex PCR; TCRdb lists only in-frame clones, some missing. This sample has about 100,000 clones, with about 79% found just once. The sample taken for sequencing was PBMCs. These TCRs come from a woman younger than 30 in good health and CMV-seronegative. The CDR3 runs from the conserved cysteine through the conserved F or W. The D gene is left open where the match is weak.

NA	TRBV12-1	TRBJ1-2	TGTGCCAGCGTCCTGTACGTGGGCAGGGAACGATTCTATGGCTACACCTTC	CASVLYVGRERFYGYTF
TRBD2	TRBV7-9	TRBJ2-5	TGTGCCAGCAGCTTAGTAACTAGCGGAAAAGAGACCCAGTACTTC	CASSLVTSGKETQYF
NA	TRBV7-9	TRBJ2-5	TGTGCCAGCGGCGTGGACTCCAGTCGACCAGAGACCCAGTACTTC	CASGVDSSRPETQYF
TRBD1	TRBV19	TRBJ2-7	TGTGCCAGTAGCCGGACAGGGGGTTCCTACGAGCAGTACTTC	CASSRTGGSYEQYF
TRBD1	TRBV7-9	TRBJ2-5	TGTGCCAGCAGCTTCGGGACAGTCGAGACCCAGTACTTC	CASSFGTVETQYF
NA	TRBV7-6	TRBJ1-6	TGTGCCAGCAGCTTAGAATTTCAGGGTAATTCACCCCTCCACTTT	CASSLEFQGNSPLHF
NA	TRBV15	TRBJ1-5	TGTGCCACCAGCAGATTACAGAGCAATCAGCCCCAGCATTTT	CATSRLQSNQPQHF
NA	TRBV5-8	TRBJ2-2	TGTGCCAGCAGCTTGGGGGGGCAAAGATTCCTCACCGGGGAGCTGTTTTTT	CASSLGGQRFLTGELFF
NA	TRBV11-2	TRBJ2-3	TGTGCCAGCAGCCTGGACTGGGCAGATACGCAGTATTTT	CASSLDWADTQYF
TRBD1	TRBV5-1	TRBJ1-1	TGCGCCAGCAGCCTAACCGGGACAGGGAGGACTGAAGCTTTCTTT	CASSLTGTGRTEAFF
NA	TRBV9	TRBJ1-3	TGTGCCAGCAGCGCCCGGGGTAGTAGGGCGTCCGGAAACACCATATATTTT	CASSARGSRASGNTIYF
NA	TRBV6-1	TRBJ1-5	TGTGCCAGCCGCCCTACGGGGGGGCGTCAGCCCCAGCATTTT	CASRPTGGRQPQHF
TRBD2	TRBV7-9	TRBJ2-1	TGTGCCAGCAGACTAGCGGGGAATGAGCAGTTCTTC	CASRLAGNEQFF
TRBD2	TRBV28	TRBJ2-4	TGTGCCAGCAATAGCGGGAGTCTCAACATTCAGTACTTC	CASNSGSLNIQYF
NA	TRBV6-5	TRBJ2-6	TGTGCCAGCAGTTACTCAGAGGGTTCCGGGGCCAACGTCCTGACTTTC	CASSYSEGSGANVLTF
NA	TRBV7-9	TRBJ2-7	TGTGCCAGCAGCCCCCACCAGATCTACGAGCAGTACTTC	CASSPHQIYEQYF